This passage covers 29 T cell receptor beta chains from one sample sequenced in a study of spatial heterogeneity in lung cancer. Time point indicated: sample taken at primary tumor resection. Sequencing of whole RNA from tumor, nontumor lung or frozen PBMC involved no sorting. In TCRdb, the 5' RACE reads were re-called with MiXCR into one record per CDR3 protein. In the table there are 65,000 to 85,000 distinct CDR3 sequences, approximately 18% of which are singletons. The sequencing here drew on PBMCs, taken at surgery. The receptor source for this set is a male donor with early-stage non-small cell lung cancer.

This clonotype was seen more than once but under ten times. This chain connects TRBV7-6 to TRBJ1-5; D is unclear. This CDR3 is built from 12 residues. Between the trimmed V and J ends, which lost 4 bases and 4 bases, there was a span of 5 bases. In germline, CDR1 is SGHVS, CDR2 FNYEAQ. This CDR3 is CASSSLNQPQHF. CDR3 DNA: TGTGCCAGCAGCTCCTTAAATCAGCCCCAGCATTTT.

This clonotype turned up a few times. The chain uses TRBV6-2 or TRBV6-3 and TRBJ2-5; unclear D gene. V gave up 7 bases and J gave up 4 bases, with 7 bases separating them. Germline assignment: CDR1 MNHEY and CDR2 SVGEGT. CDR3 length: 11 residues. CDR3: CASKMGETQYF. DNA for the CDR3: TGTGCCAGCAAAATGGGAGAGACCCAGTACTTC.

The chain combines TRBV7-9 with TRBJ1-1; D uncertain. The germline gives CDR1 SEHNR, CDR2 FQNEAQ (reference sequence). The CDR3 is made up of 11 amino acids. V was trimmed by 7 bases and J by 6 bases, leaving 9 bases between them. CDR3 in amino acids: CASIPRSEAFF. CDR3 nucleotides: TGTGCCAGCATCCCCCGGTCTGAAGCTTTCTTT.

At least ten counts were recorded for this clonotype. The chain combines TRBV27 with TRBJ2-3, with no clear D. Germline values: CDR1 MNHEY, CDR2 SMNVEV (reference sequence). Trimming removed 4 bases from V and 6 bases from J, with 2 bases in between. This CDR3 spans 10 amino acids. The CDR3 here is CASSYDTQYF. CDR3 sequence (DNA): TGTGCCAGCAGTTACGATACGCAGTATTTT.

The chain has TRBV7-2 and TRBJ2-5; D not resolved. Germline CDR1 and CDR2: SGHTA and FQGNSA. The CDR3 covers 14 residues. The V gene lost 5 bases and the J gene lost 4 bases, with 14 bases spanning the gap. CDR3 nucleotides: TGTGCCAGCAGCACCCGGCCGGGCGGAGAGACCCAGTACTTC. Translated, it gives CASSTRPGGETQYF.

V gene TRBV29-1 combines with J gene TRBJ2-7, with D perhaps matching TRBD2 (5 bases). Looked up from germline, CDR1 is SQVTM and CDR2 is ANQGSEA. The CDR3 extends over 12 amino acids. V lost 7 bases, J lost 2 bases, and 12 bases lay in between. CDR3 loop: CSAGRTAYEQYF. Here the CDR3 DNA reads TGCAGCGCCGGCCGGACTGCCTACGAGCAGTACTTC.

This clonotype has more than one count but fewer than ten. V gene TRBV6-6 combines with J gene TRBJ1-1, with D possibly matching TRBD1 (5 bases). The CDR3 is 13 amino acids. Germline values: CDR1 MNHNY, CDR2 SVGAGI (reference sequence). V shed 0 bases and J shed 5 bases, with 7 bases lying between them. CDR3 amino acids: CASSYSRQTEAFF. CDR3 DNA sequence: TGTGCCAGCAGTTACTCTAGACAGACTGAAGCTTTCTTT.

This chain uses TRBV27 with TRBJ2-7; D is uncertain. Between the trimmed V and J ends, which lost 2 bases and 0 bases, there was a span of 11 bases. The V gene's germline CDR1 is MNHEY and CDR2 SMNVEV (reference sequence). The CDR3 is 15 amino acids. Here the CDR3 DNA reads TGTGCCAGCAGTTTAAATGGCTGGAACTCCTACGAGCAGTACTTC. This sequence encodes CASSLNGWNSYEQYF.

CDR3 DNA: TGTGCCAGCAGCCAAGCCATATCAGGAAACTATGGCTACACCTTC. Translating it yields CASSQAISGNYGYTF. The V gene is TRBV14, the J gene TRBJ1-2, with unresolved D. Germline CDR1 is SGHDN and CDR2 is FVKESK. The V and J ends lost 1 base and 2 bases respectively, with 11 bases between them. The CDR3 extends over 15 amino acids.

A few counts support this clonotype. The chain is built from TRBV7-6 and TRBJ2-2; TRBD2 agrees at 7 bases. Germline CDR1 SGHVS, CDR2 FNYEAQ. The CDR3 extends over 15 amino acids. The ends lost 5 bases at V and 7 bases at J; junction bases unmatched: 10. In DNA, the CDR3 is TGTGCCAGCAGCCCGACTAGCTTTAGGGGCGGGGAGCTGTTTTTT. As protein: CASSPTSFRGGELFF.

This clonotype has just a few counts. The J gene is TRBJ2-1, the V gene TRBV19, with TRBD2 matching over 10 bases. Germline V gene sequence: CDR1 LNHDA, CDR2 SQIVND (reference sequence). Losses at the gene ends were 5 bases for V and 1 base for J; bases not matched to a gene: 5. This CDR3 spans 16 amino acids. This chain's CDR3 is CASSLPSGSSYNEQFF. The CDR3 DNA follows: TGTGCCAGTAGTCTCCCTAGCGGGAGTTCCTACAATGAGCAGTTCTTC.

The CDR3 reads CASSLDGGSYEQYF. CDR3 DNA sequence: TGTGCCAGCAGCTTAGACGGGGGGTCCTACGAGCAGTACTTC. The chain combines TRBV11-2 with TRBJ2-7; TRBD2 matches 7 bases. The length of the CDR3 is 14 residues. Per germline, CDR1 SGHAT and CDR2 FQNNGV. J was trimmed by 1 base and V by 0 bases; bases with no gene match: 0.

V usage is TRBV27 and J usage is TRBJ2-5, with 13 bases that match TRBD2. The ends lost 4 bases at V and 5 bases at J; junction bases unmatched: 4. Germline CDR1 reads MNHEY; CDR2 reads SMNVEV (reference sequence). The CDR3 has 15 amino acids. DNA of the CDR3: TGTGCCAGCAGTTCGGGACTAGCGGGGTACGAGACCCAGTACTTC. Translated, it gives CASSSGLAGYETQYF.

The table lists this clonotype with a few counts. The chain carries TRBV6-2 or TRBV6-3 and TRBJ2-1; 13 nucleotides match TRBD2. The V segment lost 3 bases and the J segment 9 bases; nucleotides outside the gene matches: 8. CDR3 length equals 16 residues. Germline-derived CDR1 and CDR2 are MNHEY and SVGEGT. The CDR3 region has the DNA TGTGCCAGCAGTTATAAGGGACTAGCGGGAACTGGTGAGCAGTTCTTC. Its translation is CASSYKGLAGTGEQFF.

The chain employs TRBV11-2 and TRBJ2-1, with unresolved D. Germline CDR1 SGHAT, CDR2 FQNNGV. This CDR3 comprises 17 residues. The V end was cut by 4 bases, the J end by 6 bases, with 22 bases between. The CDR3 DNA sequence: TGTGCCAGCAGCTCGCCTTTGGACCCTCGCCTTAGCAATGAGCAGTTCTTC. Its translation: CASSSPLDPRLSNEQFF.

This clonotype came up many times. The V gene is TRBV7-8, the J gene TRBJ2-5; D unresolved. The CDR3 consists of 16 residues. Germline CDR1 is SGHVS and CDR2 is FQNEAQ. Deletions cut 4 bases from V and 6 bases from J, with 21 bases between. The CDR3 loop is CASSSPLRLEGKTQYF. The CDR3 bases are TGTGCCAGCAGCTCTCCATTGAGACTCGAAGGGAAGACCCAGTACTTC.

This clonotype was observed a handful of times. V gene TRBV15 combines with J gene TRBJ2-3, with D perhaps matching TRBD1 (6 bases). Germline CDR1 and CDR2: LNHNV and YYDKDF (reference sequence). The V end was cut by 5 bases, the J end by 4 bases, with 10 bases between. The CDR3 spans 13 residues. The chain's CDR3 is CATSDQGSDTQYF. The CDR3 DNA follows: TGTGCCACCAGCGACCAGGGGTCAGATACGCAGTATTTT.

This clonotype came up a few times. The CDR3 region is CASSITAGANVLTF. DNA of the CDR3: TGTGCCAGTAGTATTACAGCTGGGGCCAACGTCCTGACTTTC. This chain connects TRBV19 to TRBJ2-6, with no clear D. Trimming took off 3 bases at V and 2 bases at J, with 5 bases between the two ends. The V gene's germline CDR1 is LNHDA and CDR2 SQIVND (reference sequence). The CDR3 loop spans 14 amino acids.

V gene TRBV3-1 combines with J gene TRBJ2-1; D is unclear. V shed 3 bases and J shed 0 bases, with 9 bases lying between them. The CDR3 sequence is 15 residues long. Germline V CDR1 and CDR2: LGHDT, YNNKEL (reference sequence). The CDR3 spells CASSQNAISYNEQFF. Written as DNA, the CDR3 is TGTGCCAGCAGCCAGAACGCGATCTCCTACAATGAGCAGTTCTTC.

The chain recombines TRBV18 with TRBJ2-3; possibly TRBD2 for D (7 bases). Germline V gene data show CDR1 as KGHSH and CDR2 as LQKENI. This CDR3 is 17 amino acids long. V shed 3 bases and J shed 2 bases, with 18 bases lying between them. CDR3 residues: CASSPSWEGDPTDTQYF. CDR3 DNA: TGTGCCAGCTCACCGTCTTGGGAGGGGGACCCCACAGATACGCAGTATTTT.

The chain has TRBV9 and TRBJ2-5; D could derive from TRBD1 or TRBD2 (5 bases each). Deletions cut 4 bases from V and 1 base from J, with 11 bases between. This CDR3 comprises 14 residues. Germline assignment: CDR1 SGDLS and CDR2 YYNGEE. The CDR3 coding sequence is TGTGCCAGCAGCCCTGGGGGTACCCAAGAGACCCAGTACTTC. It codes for CASSPGGTQETQYF.

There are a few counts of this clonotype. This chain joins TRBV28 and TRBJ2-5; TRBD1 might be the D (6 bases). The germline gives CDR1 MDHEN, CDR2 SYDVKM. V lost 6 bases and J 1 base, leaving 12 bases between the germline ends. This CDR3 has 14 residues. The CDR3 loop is CASSPGTRQETQYF. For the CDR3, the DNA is TGTGCCAGCAGCCCGGGGACACGCCAAGAGACCCAGTACTTC.

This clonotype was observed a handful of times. CDR3 nucleotides: TGTGCCAGCAGCCCTTCTGGGAGCGGGGGCAATGAGCAGTTCTTC. It translates to CASSPSGSGGNEQFF. The V call is TRBV9, the J call TRBJ2-1; 8 bases match TRBD2. This CDR3 spans 15 amino acids. Germline CDR1 reads SGDLS; CDR2 reads YYNGEE. V trimming: 4 bases; J trimming: 6 bases; junction bases outside the gene matches: 9.

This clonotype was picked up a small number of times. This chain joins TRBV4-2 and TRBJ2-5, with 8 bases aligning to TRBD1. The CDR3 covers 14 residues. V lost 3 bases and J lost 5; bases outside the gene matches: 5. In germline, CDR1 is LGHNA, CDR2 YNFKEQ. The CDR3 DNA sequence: TGTGCCAGCAGCCACTCTGACAGGGGTGAGACCCAGTACTTC. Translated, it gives CASSHSDRGETQYF.

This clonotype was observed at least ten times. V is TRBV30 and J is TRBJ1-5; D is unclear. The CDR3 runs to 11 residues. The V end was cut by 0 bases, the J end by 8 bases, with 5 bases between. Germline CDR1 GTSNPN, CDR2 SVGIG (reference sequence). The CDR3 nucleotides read TGTGCCTGGAGTGTAGGCGAGCCCCAGCATTTT. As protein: CAWSVGEPQHF.

The CDR3 is CASSSPGIYEQYF. The CDR3 DNA follows: TGTGCCAGCAGCTCGCCAGGGATCTACGAGCAGTACTTC. The chain carries TRBV7-9 and TRBJ2-7, with D tentatively TRBD1 (5 bases). Looked up from germline, CDR1 is SEHNR and CDR2 is FQNEAQ (reference sequence). Trimming left V 4 bases short and J 3 bases short, with 10 bases between. This CDR3 is 13 amino acids long.

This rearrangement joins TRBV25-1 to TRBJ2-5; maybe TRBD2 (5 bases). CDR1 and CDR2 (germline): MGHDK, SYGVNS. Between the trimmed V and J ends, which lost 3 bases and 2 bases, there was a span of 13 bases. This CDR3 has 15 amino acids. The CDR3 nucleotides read TGTGCCAGCAGTGAGAGGCGGGCTCCACAAGAGACCCAGTACTTC. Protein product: CASSERRAPQETQYF.

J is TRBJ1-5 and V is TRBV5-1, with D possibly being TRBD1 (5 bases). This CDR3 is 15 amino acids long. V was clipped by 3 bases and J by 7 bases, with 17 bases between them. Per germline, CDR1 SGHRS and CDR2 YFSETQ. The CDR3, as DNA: TGCGCCAGCAGCTGGGGACTACAGGTAGGCCAGCCCCAGCATTTT. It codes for CASSWGLQVGQPQHF.

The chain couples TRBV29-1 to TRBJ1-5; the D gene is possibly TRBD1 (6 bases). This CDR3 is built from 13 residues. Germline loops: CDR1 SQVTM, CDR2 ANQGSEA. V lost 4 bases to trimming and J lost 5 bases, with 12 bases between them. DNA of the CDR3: TGCAGCGTTGCGGACAGCATGTATCAGCCCCAGCATTTT. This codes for CSVADSMYQPQHF.